These 10 T cell receptor beta chains originate from one sample sequenced in a study of blood T cell repertoires in COVID-19. Method: immunoSEQ multiplex PCR; TCRdb's copy keeps in-frame clones and lacks some. The table lists around 130,000 clones, around 77% of them singletons, with under 14% in the top ten. The source material was peripheral blood. All receptors come from a human donor in a cohort sampled during active COVID-19.

The chain uses TRBV6-5 and TRBJ2-3; 9 bases map to TRBD2. CDR1 and CDR2 (germline): MNHEY, SVGAGI. The CDR3 runs to 15 residues. Losses at the gene ends were 5 bases for V and 2 bases for J; bases not matched to a gene: 5. CDR3 loop: CASSPGTSLTDTQYF. The CDR3 DNA is TGTGCCAGCAGTCCCGGGACTAGCCTCACAGATACGCAGTATTTT.

The chain couples TRBV15 to TRBJ2-7, with TRBD2 identical over 11 bases. The CDR3 has 15 residues. CDR1 and CDR2 from the germline V gene are LNHNV and YYDKDF (reference sequence). Losses at the gene ends were 6 bases for V and 3 bases for J; bases not matched to a gene: 7. CDR3 amino acids: CATSIGTSGNYEQYF. The CDR3 bases are TGTGCCACCAGTATAGGGACTAGCGGAAACTACGAGCAGTACTTC.

This chain links TRBV18 with TRBJ2-5, with TRBD1 matching over 7 bases. Germline-derived CDR1 and CDR2 are KGHSH and LQKENI. J was trimmed by 2 bases and V by 5 bases; bases with no gene match: 2. The CDR3 has 13 residues. CDR3 bases: TGTGCCAGCTCAGGGACAGCACAAGAGACCCAGTACTTC. Protein: CASSGTAQETQYF.

The chain carries TRBV27 and TRBJ1-2, with TRBD1 identical over 8 bases. Per germline, CDR1 MNHEY and CDR2 SMNVEV (reference sequence). This CDR3 region has 13 residues. J was trimmed by 8 bases and V by 4 bases; bases with no gene match: 6. The CDR3 DNA sequence: TGTGCCAGCAGTTCGAGGACAGGGTGGGGCTACACCTTC. Its translation is CASSSRTGWGYTF.

This clone appeared a few times. CDR3 in amino acids: CASSREGGHGYTF. The CDR3 DNA reads TGTGCCAGCAGCCGCGAAGGGGGACATGGCTACACCTTC. The chain is built from TRBV7-9 and TRBJ1-2; a possible D gene is TRBD1 (6 bases). The V gene lost 5 bases and the J gene lost 6 bases, with 13 bases spanning the gap. There are 13 residues in the CDR3. CDR1 and CDR2 (germline): SEHNR, FQNEAQ (reference sequence).

The V gene is TRBV6-6, the J gene TRBJ2-5, with D unclear. V lost 2 bases to trimming and J lost 5 bases, with 12 bases between them. The CDR3 contains 14 residues. The germline gives CDR1 MNHNY, CDR2 SVGAGI (reference sequence). CDR3: CASSYDEVTETQYF. CDR3 sequence (DNA): TGTGCCAGCAGTTACGATGAGGTAACGGAGACCCAGTACTTC.

V is TRBV6-5 and J is TRBJ1-2, with D possibly being TRBD1 (6 bases). The V and J ends lost 6 bases and 4 bases respectively, with 12 bases between them. The CDR3 runs 13 residues. Germline CDR1 reads MNHEY; CDR2 reads SVGAGI. Here the CDR3 DNA reads TGTGCCAGCAGACCCACAGGGAGCTATGGCTACACCTTC. Its protein product is CASRPTGSYGYTF.

The rearrangement uses TRBV5-8 and TRBJ1-1; D uncertain. CDR1 is SGHTS, CDR2 YDEGEE, per germline. The CDR3 spans 13 residues. V shed 9 bases and J shed 0 bases, with 12 bases lying between them. The CDR3 region is CATYSTVNTEAFF. As DNA, the CDR3 is TGTGCCACCTACTCCACAGTGAACACTGAAGCTTTCTTT.

The chain is built from TRBV6-5 and TRBJ1-1; 8 bases agree with TRBD1. The CDR3 extends over 15 amino acids. The trim removed 1 base at V and 1 base at J, leaving 2 bases unmatched. Germline assignment: CDR1 MNHEY and CDR2 SVGAGI. The CDR3 sequence is CASSYFGQGNTEAFF. The CDR3 nucleotides read TGTGCCAGCAGTTACTTTGGACAGGGGAACACTGAAGCTTTCTTT.

The chain uses TRBV18 and TRBJ1-2; weak D call: TRBD1 (6 bases). The CDR3 covers 15 residues. Deletions cut 3 bases from V and 4 bases from J, with 15 bases between. From germline, CDR1 is KGHSH and CDR2 LQKENI. CDR3 region: CASSPSEGGVYGYTF. The CDR3 nucleotides read TGTGCCAGCTCACCTTCAGAAGGGGGTGTCTATGGCTACACCTTC.